One sample yielded the 30 T cell receptor beta chains listed below, sequenced in a study of CXCR3-negative and CXCR3-positive naive CD8 T cells. Study-wide results and limits: More hydrophobic TRB CDR3s occurred in CXCR3-positive than in CXCR3-negative naive cells.

No antigen has been identified for these receptors. With UMI labels, 5' RACE was used to prepare the TRB cDNA libraries. TCRdb re-analyzed the 5' RACE reads; it lists each CDR3 protein once, without DNA. Listed are approximately 100,000 distinct CDR3 sequences; 0.35% to 0.4% falls within the top ten. Sample: naive CXCR3+ CD8+ T cells from blood. Specified subset: CD45RO-CCR7+CD27+CD95- naive CD8+ T cells expressing CXCR3 (TNR3+). Receptor source: a human donor in good health. Some clones in this sample may be carry-over from other donors' samples.

V usage is TRBV28 and J usage is TRBJ2-1; TCRdb's D call of TRBD2 is untestable without DNA. The germline CDR1 and CDR2 sequences are MDHEN and SYDVKM. The CDR3 has 15 amino acids. CDR3 protein: CASSSGLAGGSEQFF.

This chain uses TRBV27 with TRBJ1-1; TCRdb's D call of TRBD1 is untestable without DNA. This CDR3 has 16 residues. Germline values: CDR1 MNHEY, CDR2 SMNVEV (reference sequence). The CDR3 spells CASSLFGAGASTEAFF.

This sequence joins TRBV27 and TRBJ2-1. CDR1 is MNHEY, CDR2 SMNVEV, per germline (reference sequence). The CDR3 covers 13 residues. CDR3 loop: CASSWDFYNEQFF.

The chain employs TRBV12-3 or TRBV12-4 and TRBJ2-1; the TRBD2 assignment by TCRdb is unverifiable without DNA. The CDR3 loop spans 14 amino acids. This CDR3 reads CASTYSGSGNEQFF.

The chain joins TRBV7-9 to TRBJ2-3. This CDR3 has 14 amino acids. Germline assignment: CDR1 SEHNR and CDR2 FQNEAQ (reference sequence). The CDR3 sequence is CASSLGKNTDTQYF.

J is TRBJ2-1 and V is TRBV10-3. The CDR3 consists of 16 residues. CDR1 and CDR2 (germline): ENHRY, SYGVKD. The CDR3 spells CAISESTLSSYNEQFF.

V gene TRBV11-1 combines with J gene TRBJ2-2; TCRdb names TRBD2, which stays unverified in the absence of DNA. The CDR3 is 20 amino acids. Looked up from germline, CDR1 is SGHAT and CDR2 is FQDESV (reference sequence). The CDR3 region is CASSLKAGLRVAGYTGELFF.

The rearrangement uses TRBV20-1 and TRBJ2-2; absent DNA, TCRdb's TRBD2 call cannot be checked. The CDR3 extends over 13 amino acids. The V gene's germline CDR1 is DFQATT and CDR2 SNEGSKA (reference sequence). CDR3 amino acids: CSAPGPNTGELFF.

The chain recombines TRBV4-2 with TRBJ1-1; without DNA, the TCRdb call of TRBD1 cannot be checked. This CDR3 is 16 amino acids long. Germline V gene sequence: CDR1 LGHNA, CDR2 YNFKEQ. The CDR3 is CASSHSDRGKGFEAFF.

The rearrangement joins TRBV9 to TRBJ2-5. The CDR3 is made up of 15 amino acids. Germline values: CDR1 SGDLS, CDR2 YYNGEE. Here the CDR3 reads CASSVAFADQETQYF. The full variable domain, in which reference TRBV9 and TRBJ2-5 provide the parts outside the CDR3, is DSGVTQTPKHLITATGQRVTLRCSPRSGDLSVYWYQQSLDQGLQFLIQYYNGEERAKGNILERFSAQQFPDLHSELNLSSLELGDSALYFCASSVAFADQETQYFGPGTRLLVL.

This chain joins TRBV2 and TRBJ2-3. The germline V gene has CDR1 SNHLY and CDR2 FYNNEI. CDR3 length equals 14 residues. The chain's CDR3 is CASSERAGTDTQYF.

CDR3 protein: CASSPGTGDTGELFF. The chain is built from TRBV6-5 and TRBJ2-2; no DNA is available, so the TRBD1 call from TCRdb remains unchecked. The germline CDR1 and CDR2 sequences are MNHEY and SVGAGI. There are 15 residues in the CDR3.

The chain is built from TRBV2 and TRBJ2-7. Germline V gene lookup returns CDR1 SNHLY and CDR2 FYNNEI. CDR3 length: 15 amino acids. The CDR3 region is CASSEALDPNYEQYF.

This chain uses TRBV12-3 or TRBV12-4 with TRBJ1-2. This CDR3 contains 12 residues. The CDR3 reads CASKTKYYGYTF.

V is TRBV12-3 or TRBV12-4 and J is TRBJ2-7; TCRdb's assignment of TRBD1 cannot be checked, as there is no DNA. There are 15 residues in the CDR3. This CDR3 is CASSLGTGWGYEQYF.

CDR3 loop: CASSTTRPGEQFF. This chain links TRBV6-6 with TRBJ2-1; absent DNA, TCRdb's TRBD1 call cannot be checked. The CDR3 has 13 amino acids. In germline, CDR1 is MNHNY, CDR2 SVGAGI (reference sequence).

The genes are TRBV4-2 and TRBJ2-1; lacking DNA, the TRBD2 call made by TCRdb goes unchecked. The V gene's germline CDR1 is LGHNA and CDR2 YNFKEQ. The CDR3 totals 14 residues. CDR3 protein: CASSQDAGTREQFF.

The CDR3 here is CASSIASDSYEQYF. The V and J genes are TRBV19 and TRBJ2-7. The CDR3 contains 14 residues. Germline V lookup: CDR1 LNHDA, CDR2 SQIVND (reference sequence). Using reference TRBV19 and TRBJ2-7 for the parts outside the CDR3, the full variable domain is DGGITQSPKYLFRKEGQNVTLSCEQNLNHDAMYWYRQDPGQGLRLIYYSQIVNDFQKGDIAEGYSVSREKKESFPLTVTSAQKNPTAFYLCASSIASDSYEQYFGPGTRLTVT.

The CDR3 reads CSVALRDSYEQYF. V gene TRBV29-1 combines with J gene TRBJ2-7; the TCRdb call, TRBD2, lacks DNA for checking. Germline CDR1 and CDR2: SQVTM and ANQGSEA. CDR3 size: 13 residues.

The rearrangement joins TRBV20-1 to TRBJ2-2; as DNA is missing, the TRBD1 call by TCRdb cannot be tested. Germline V CDR1 and CDR2: DFQATT, SNEGSKA (reference sequence). This CDR3 contains 15 residues. CDR3 loop: CSVGKRGRMTGELFF.

The chain links TRBV21-1 to TRBJ2-5; the D call of TRBD1 rests on TCRdb alone, since no DNA is present to check it. TRBV21-1 is an annotated pseudogene. The CDR3 covers 14 residues. The chain's CDR3 is CASSNRTGGETQYF.

The V gene is TRBV11-3, the J gene TRBJ2-1. CDR3 length: 15 amino acids. Germline CDR1 SGHNT, CDR2 YENEEA. This chain's CDR3 is CASSDGEGNYNEQFF.

This chain links TRBV20-1 with TRBJ2-1; TCRdb's D gene call, TRBD1, goes unchecked for lack of DNA. Germline-derived CDR1 and CDR2 are DFQATT and SNEGSKA (reference sequence). This CDR3 is 12 amino acids long. CDR3: CSWLAGYNEQFF.

The rearrangement links TRBV10-3 to TRBJ2-5; TCRdb's D call of TRBD1 is untestable without DNA. This CDR3 is built from 13 residues. Germline V gene data show CDR1 as ENHRY and CDR2 as SYGVKD. CDR3 in amino acids: CAISESPGETQYF.

V usage is TRBV5-6 and J usage is TRBJ1-5. CDR1 and CDR2 from the germline V gene are SGHDT and YYEEEE. The CDR3 length is 13 residues. The CDR3 reads CASSLASGQPQHF.

The chain joins TRBV7-8 to TRBJ2-1; TCRdb returns TRBD1, unconfirmable since there is no DNA. This CDR3 region has 12 residues. Germline-derived CDR1 and CDR2 are SGHVS and FQNEAQ. CDR3 sequence: CASSTLQGQQFF.

V is TRBV12-3 or TRBV12-4 and J is TRBJ2-5; the D call of TRBD2 rests on TCRdb alone, since no DNA is present to check it. The CDR3 spans 18 residues. The CDR3 sequence is CASSFRLAGGSYQETQYF.

CDR3 amino acids: CASSDPREGRVEQFF. The genes are TRBV2 and TRBJ2-1; the D gene TCRdb calls, TRBD2, cannot be checked with no DNA. The CDR3 consists of 15 residues. Germline V gene lookup returns CDR1 SNHLY and CDR2 FYNNEI.

The CDR3 spells CASGQGANEQYF. The chain recombines TRBV7-6 with TRBJ2-7; the D call from TCRdb, TRBD1, cannot be confirmed without DNA. Germline values: CDR1 SGHVS, CDR2 FNYEAQ. The CDR3 is made up of 12 amino acids.

This chain connects TRBV19 to TRBJ2-7; TCRdb's assignment of TRBD1 cannot be checked, as there is no DNA. Germline-derived CDR1 and CDR2 are LNHDA and SQIVND (reference sequence). The CDR3 runs to 16 residues. This CDR3 reads CASSPRQGAAAYEQYF.